The 20 T cell receptor beta chains below all came from one sample that was sequenced in a study of blood T cell repertoires in COVID-19. TCRdb's copy holds only in-frame clones and misses some; the assay was immunoSEQ multiplex PCR. The sample lists approximately 270,000 clones; 65% to 85% were seen once. Sequencing was done on a sample of peripheral blood. The receptors originated from a person aged 70 to 85 with COVID-19, enrolled during active disease.

V is TRBV11-3 and J is TRBJ2-3; D might be TRBD1 (6 bases). With 3 bases removed from V and 10 bases from J, the gap between germline ends came to 14 bases. Per the germline V gene, CDR1 is SGHNT and CDR2 is YENEEA. The CDR3 length is 13 residues. CDR3 in DNA: TGTGCCAGCAGCTTGGGACACCAGCAAGCGCAGTATTTT. This codes for CASSLGHQQAQYF.

The chain joins TRBV18 to TRBJ1-5; 7 nucleotides line up with TRBD1. V gave up 0 bases and J gave up 0 bases; unmatched junction bases: 2. The CDR3 is made up of 16 amino acids. Germline V CDR1 and CDR2: KGHSH, LQKENI. CDR3 region: CASSPPSGGSNQPQHF. In nucleotides, the CDR3 is TGTGCCAGCTCACCACCTTCAGGGGGTAGCAATCAGCCCCAGCATTTT.

The chain recombines TRBV6-5 with TRBJ2-1; 11 nucleotides line up with TRBD2. The J segment lost 4 bases and the V segment lost 9 bases, leaving 8 bases of the junction unmatched. Germline V CDR1 and CDR2: MNHEY, SVGAGI. The CDR3 sequence is 15 residues long. CDR3 sequence reads: CASQTSGGPYNEQFF. The CDR3, as DNA: TGTGCCAGTCAAACTAGCGGGGGCCCGTACAATGAGCAGTTCTTC.

The rearrangement uses TRBV4-3 and TRBJ2-7, with D perhaps TRBD2 (5 bases). Per the germline V gene, CDR1 is LGHNA and CDR2 is YSLEER. The ends were cut back, 0 bases at V and 3 bases at J, with 15 bases in the middle. The CDR3 is 16 residues long. CDR3 region: CASSQEASNGGYEQYF. The CDR3, as DNA: TGCGCCAGCAGCCAAGAAGCATCAAACGGAGGCTACGAGCAGTACTTC.

The CDR3 DNA is TGTGCCAGCAGCGAGGGACAGACTGGAAACACCATATATTTT. Residues: CASSEGQTGNTIYF. V usage is TRBV9 and J usage is TRBJ1-3, with 7 bases fitting TRBD1. V was pared by 3 bases and J by 2 bases, with 2 bases of the junction left unmatched. Per germline, CDR1 SGDLS and CDR2 YYNGEE. This CDR3 is 14 amino acids long. The variable domain in full, completed from reference TRBV9 and TRBJ1-3, reads DSGVTQTPKHLITATGQRVTLRCSPRSGDLSVYWYQQSLDQGLQFLIQYYNGEERAKGNILERFSAQQFPDLHSELNLSSLELGDSALYFCASSEGQTGNTIYFGEGSWLTVV.

DNA of the CDR3: TGTGCCAGCAGCCGGGAGGAGGACTATGGCTACACCTTC. Translated: CASSREEDYGYTF. The rearrangement joins TRBV7-8 to TRBJ1-2, with D unresolved. The V end was cut by 5 bases, the J end by 3 bases, with 10 bases between. Germline V gene data show CDR1 as SGHVS and CDR2 as FQNEAQ. CDR3 length: 13 residues.

This chain links TRBV10-3 with TRBJ2-3, with a weak D call TRBD2 (7 bases). The CDR3 has 15 amino acids. The germline V gene encodes CDR1 ENHRY and CDR2 SYGVKD. V was pared by 4 bases and J by 3 bases, with 14 bases between. In DNA form, the CDR3 reads TGTGCCATCAGTGGTGGGGGGGCCTCGACAGATACGCAGTATTTT. This translates into CAISGGGASTDTQYF.

This chain joins TRBV27 and TRBJ2-1; TRBD2 matches 12 bases. Germline V gene lookup returns CDR1 MNHEY and CDR2 SMNVEV (reference sequence). The CDR3 spans 17 residues. V dropped 5 bases and J dropped 5; count of bases not matched to a gene: 10. The CDR3 DNA follows: TGTGCCAGCAGTCTGAGGATTGGACTAGCGGGGCACAATGAGCAGTTCTTC. Its protein product is CASSLRIGLAGHNEQFF.

CDR3 sequence: CASSLHEDNEQFF. The DNA of the CDR3 is TGTGCCAGTAGTTTACACGAGGACAATGAGCAGTTCTTC. The chain couples TRBV19 to TRBJ2-1; D remains ambiguous. Trimming removed 5 bases at V and 5 bases at J, with 10 bases between. Germline V gene sequence: CDR1 LNHDA, CDR2 SQIVND (reference sequence). This CDR3 spans 13 amino acids.

The chain employs TRBV14 and TRBJ2-7, with 11 bases identical to TRBD1. Trimming took 3 bases from V and 4 from J; bases not matched to a gene: 2. Germline CDR1 is SGHDN and CDR2 is FVKESK. The CDR3 length is 14 residues. This CDR3 reads CASSHGTGGYEQYF. In DNA form, the CDR3 reads TGTGCCAGCAGCCACGGGACAGGGGGATACGAGCAGTACTTC.

The V gene is TRBV9, the J gene TRBJ2-2, with D maybe TRBD2 (5 bases). The CDR3 is 14 residues long. Trimming shortened V by 0 bases and J by 7 bases, and 10 bases separated the two germline ends. Germline CDR1 and CDR2: SGDLS and YYNGEE. This chain's CDR3 is CASSVDPGIGELFF. As DNA, the CDR3 is TGTGCCAGCAGCGTAGACCCCGGGATCGGGGAGCTGTTTTTT.

The rearrangement links TRBV14 to TRBJ2-7, with a possible D match to TRBD1 (6 bases). V dropped 2 bases and J dropped 2 bases, with 13 bases sitting between them. This CDR3 region has 15 residues. CDR1 and CDR2 from the germline V gene are SGHDN and FVKESK. The CDR3 loop is CASSQPQGFAYEQYF. In DNA, the CDR3 is TGTGCCAGCAGCCAACCACAGGGTTTCGCCTACGAGCAGTACTTC.

This chain joins TRBV28 and TRBJ2-1; D may be TRBD1 (6 bases). The CDR3 runs 15 residues. CDR1 and CDR2 (germline): MDHEN, SYDVKM. V was cut by 0 bases and J by 9 bases, with 15 bases left in between. In nucleotides, the CDR3 is TGTGCCAGCAGTTTATGGGGCCGTTCAGGGGCTGAGCAGTTCTTC. Translated: CASSLWGRSGAEQFF.

The gene calls are TRBV19 and TRBJ2-5; 10 bases line up with TRBD1. This CDR3 comprises 16 residues. V was clipped by 4 bases and J by 2 bases; unmatched bases: 7. The V gene's germline CDR1 is LNHDA and CDR2 SQIVND (reference sequence). In DNA, the CDR3 is TGTGCCAGTAGTACTCCGGGACAGGGGTCACAAGAGACCCAGTACTTC. Translated, it gives CASSTPGQGSQETQYF.

V gene TRBV6-5 combines with J gene TRBJ2-7, with TRBD1 matching over 10 bases. The CDR3 spans 14 residues. The germline CDR1 and CDR2 sequences are MNHEY and SVGAGI. V gave up 4 bases and J gave up 2 bases; unmatched junction bases: 2. The CDR3 DNA sequence: TGTGCCAGCAGTTGGACAGGGGGAGCCTACGAGCAGTACTTC. Protein sequence: CASSWTGGAYEQYF.

This clone has just one count. The chain has TRBV7-9 and TRBJ1-1; D is possibly TRBD1 (5 bases). V was pared by 2 bases and J by 6 bases, with 13 bases between. This CDR3 region has 14 residues. Germline lookup yields CDR1 SEHNR and CDR2 FQNEAQ (reference sequence). The chain's CDR3 is CASSLSGGRPEAFF. The CDR3 DNA sequence: TGTGCCAGCAGCTTATCCGGGGGTAGGCCTGAAGCTTTCTTT.

The gene calls are TRBV6-5 and TRBJ2-7; 9 bases map to TRBD2. V trimming: 7 bases; J trimming: 0 bases; junction bases outside the gene matches: 4. The CDR3 is 14 amino acids. CDR1 is MNHEY and CDR2 is SVGAGI in the germline V gene. In nucleotides, the CDR3 is TGTGCCAGCACTTATAGCGGGAGCTCCTACGAGCAGTACTTC. Its protein is CASTYSGSSYEQYF.

The chain recombines TRBV27 with TRBJ2-7; the match to TRBD1 covers 7 bases. The V and J ends lost 6 bases and 2 bases, in that order; junction bases with no gene match: 10. Per germline, CDR1 MNHEY and CDR2 SMNVEV (reference sequence). The CDR3 contains 15 residues. CDR3 sequence: CASSPLGQVPYEQYF. The CDR3, as DNA: TGTGCCAGCAGCCCCCTTGGACAGGTGCCCTACGAGCAGTACTTC.

CDR3 residues: CTSRRRGALSPAKNIQYF. CDR3 DNA sequence: TGCACCAGCAGACGACGGGGAGCCCTTAGCCCGGCCAAAAACATTCAGTACTTC. The chain employs TRBV1 and TRBJ2-4; TRBD2 is the table's D call and was not checked against the DNA. TRBV1 is noted as a pseudogene. The CDR3 runs to 18 residues.

This chain connects TRBV25-1 to TRBJ1-2, with TRBD1 identical over 7 bases. Germline CDR1 and CDR2: MGHDK and SYGVNS. The CDR3 runs 12 residues. The V gene end was trimmed by 5 bases and the J gene end by 4 bases; junction bases not matched to a gene: 1. The CDR3 reads CASSRTGYGYTF. The CDR3 DNA sequence: TGTGCCAGCAGTCGGACAGGCTATGGCTACACCTTC.